This T cell receptor beta chain was identified during a study of cytomegalovirus exposure and HLA in healthy donors. General observations from the study: In vitro work confirmed that a few CMV-associated chains recognize CMV antigens. A later look showed TCR association rates differing by HLA locus, highest for DRB1 and lowest for HLA-C. Later analysis suggested most CMV-associated TCR beta chains were HLA-restricted. A few V segments could not be told apart, such as TRBV6-2 and TRBV6-3, and were left out.

Primers included in the PCR were 60 Vbeta and 13 Jbeta primers. Libraries were prepared by immunoSEQ multiplex PCR; TCRdb keeps only in-frame clonotypes and omits some of them. The sample includes roughly 140,000 clones, around 65% of them seen just once. Points on this clone: The antigen remains undetermined.

CDR1 SEHNR and CDR2 FQNEAQ come from the germline V gene (reference sequence). The V gene end was trimmed by 6 bases and the J gene end by 4 bases; junction bases not matched to a gene: 16. The length of the CDR3 is 17 residues. The TCR originated in a woman between 25 and 40 years old in good health and CMV-seropositive. Specimen: PBMCs. The J gene is TRBJ2-5, the V gene TRBV7-9; 8 positions match TRBD1. The CDR3 protein is CASRTWGETGEGETQYF. The CDR3 DNA reads TGTGCCAGCAGAACCTGGGGGGAGACAGGGGAAGGAGAGACCCAGTACTTC.